One sample yielded the 7 T cell receptor beta chains listed below, sequenced in a study of blood T cell repertoires in COVID-19. Sequenced by immunoSEQ multiplex PCR; TCRdb stores in-frame clones only, minus some. The sample includes some 16,000 clones, more than 75% of them seen just once. Sequences were obtained from peripheral blood. These receptor sequences come from a man aged 80 or over with active or convalescent COVID-19.

V is TRBV28 and J is TRBJ1-2; TRBD1 aligns across 10 bases. In germline, CDR1 is MDHEN, CDR2 SYDVKM. With 6 bases clipped from V and 2 bases from J, the junction kept 15 bases outside the gene matches. The CDR3 covers 18 residues. CDR3 loop: CASRPPRGQGGTNYGYTF. The CDR3 nucleotides are TGTGCCAGCAGACCTCCCCGCGGACAGGGGGGTACGAACTATGGCTACACCTTC.

The gene calls are TRBV27 and TRBJ1-4, with D unclear. V lost 2 bases and J lost 7, with 11 bases in between. The CDR3 consists of 14 residues. Germline lookup yields CDR1 MNHEY and CDR2 SMNVEV (reference sequence). For the CDR3, the DNA is TGTGCCAGCAGTTTAGGGGAGGGAGGTGAAAAACTGTTTTTT. Protein: CASSLGEGGEKLFF.

V is TRBV2 and J is TRBJ1-1, with a possible D match to TRBD1 (5 bases). Germline CDR1 reads SNHLY; CDR2 reads FYNNEI. This CDR3 has 14 residues. Trimming removed 4 bases at V and 5 bases at J, with 14 bases between. CDR3 in amino acids: CASSVSGGETEAFF. The CDR3 nucleotides are TGTGCCAGCAGTGTTTCGGGGGGAGAAACTGAAGCTTTCTTT.

This clone was observed a single time. The genes are TRBV27 and TRBJ2-1; 7 bases are shared with TRBD1. The ends lost 6 bases at V and 1 base at J; junction bases unmatched: 6. Germline V CDR1 and CDR2: MNHEY, SMNVEV (reference sequence). CDR3 length: 15 amino acids. The chain's CDR3 is CASRIGTVSYNEQFF. CDR3 nucleotides: TGTGCCAGCAGGATCGGGACAGTTTCCTACAATGAGCAGTTCTTC.

The chain carries TRBV6-4 and TRBJ1-2; 7 bases are shared with TRBD1. The CDR3 totals 14 residues. CDR1 is MRHNA, CDR2 SNTAGT, per germline. After removal of 7 bases from V and 0 bases from J, the junction contained 5 bases not matched to a gene. CDR3 sequence: CASKGQASNYGYTF. DNA of the CDR3: TGTGCCAGCAAAGGACAGGCTTCTAACTATGGCTACACCTTC.

The V call is TRBV7-2, the J call TRBJ1-3, with D perhaps matching TRBD1 (5 bases). Looked up from germline, CDR1 is SGHTA and CDR2 is FQGNSA. The CDR3 is 17 residues long. V was pared by 2 bases and J by 3 bases, with 17 bases between. The CDR3, as DNA: TGTGCCAGCAGCTTACAGGGTCCGGGCTTTGGTGGAAACACCATATATTTT. This translates into CASSLQGPGFGGNTIYF.

The J gene is TRBJ1-2, the V gene TRBV5-4; D not certain. Trimming pared 2 bases from V and 3 bases from J, leaving 8 bases between. The germline V gene encodes CDR1 SGHNT and CDR2 YYREEE (reference sequence). There are 13 residues in the CDR3. The DNA of the CDR3 is TGTGCCAGCAGCTTCGATTTAGACTATGGCTACACCTTC. Encoded protein: CASSFDLDYGYTF.